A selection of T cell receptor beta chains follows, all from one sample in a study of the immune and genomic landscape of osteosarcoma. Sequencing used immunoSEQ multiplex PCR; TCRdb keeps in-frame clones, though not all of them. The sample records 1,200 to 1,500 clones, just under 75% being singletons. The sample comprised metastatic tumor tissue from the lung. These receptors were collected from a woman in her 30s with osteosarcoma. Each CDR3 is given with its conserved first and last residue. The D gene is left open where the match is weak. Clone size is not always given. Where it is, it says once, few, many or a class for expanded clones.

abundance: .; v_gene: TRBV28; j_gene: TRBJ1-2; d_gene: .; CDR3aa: CASRPVANYGYTF; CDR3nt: TGTGCCAGCAGACCCGTGGCTAACTATGGCTACACCTTC
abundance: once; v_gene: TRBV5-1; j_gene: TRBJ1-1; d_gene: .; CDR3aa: CASSPETGEAFF; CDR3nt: TGCGCCAGCAGCCCAGAAACAGGGGAAGCTTTCTTT
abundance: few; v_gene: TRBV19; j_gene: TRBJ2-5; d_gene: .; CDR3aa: CASSIGNSPPETQYF; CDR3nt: TGTGCCAGTAGTATAGGGAATAGCCCGCCAGAGACCCAGTACTTC
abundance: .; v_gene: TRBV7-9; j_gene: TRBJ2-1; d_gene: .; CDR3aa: CASSLGSSLSSYNEQFF; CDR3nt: TGTGCCAGCAGCTTAGGGAGCTCTTTAAGCTCCTACAATGAGCAGTTCTTC
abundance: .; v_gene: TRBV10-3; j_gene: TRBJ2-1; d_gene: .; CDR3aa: CAISDWQGPYNEQFF; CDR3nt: TGTGCCATCAGTGATTGGCAGGGCCCCTACAATGAGCAGTTCTTC
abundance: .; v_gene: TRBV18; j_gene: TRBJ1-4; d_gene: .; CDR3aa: CASSPPGGGKLFF; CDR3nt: TGTGCCAGCTCACCACCGGGAGGGGGAAAACTGTTTTTT
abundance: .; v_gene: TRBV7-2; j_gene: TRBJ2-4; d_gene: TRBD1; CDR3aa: CASSPGQGAYIQYF; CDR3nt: TGTGCCAGCAGCCCCGGACAGGGGGCATACATTCAGTACTTC
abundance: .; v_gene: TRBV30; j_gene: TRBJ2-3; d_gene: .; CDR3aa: CAWSSSIPPTDTQYF; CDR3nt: TGTGCCTGGAGTTCTAGCATCCCCCCCACAGATACGCAGTATTTT
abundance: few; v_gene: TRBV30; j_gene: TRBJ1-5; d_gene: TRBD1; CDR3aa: CAWSVRDRDDQPQHF; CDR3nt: TGTGCCTGGAGTGTACGCGACAGGGACGATCAGCCCCAGCATTTT
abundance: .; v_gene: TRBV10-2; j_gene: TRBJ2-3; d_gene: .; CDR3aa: CASSYETRGTDTQYF; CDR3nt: TGCGCCAGCAGTTATGAGACGAGAGGCACAGATACGCAGTATTTT
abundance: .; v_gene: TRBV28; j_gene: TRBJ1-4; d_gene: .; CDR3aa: CASQMGGSTNEKLFF; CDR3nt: TGTGCCAGCCAAATGGGTGGGTCAACTAATGAAAAACTGTTTTTT
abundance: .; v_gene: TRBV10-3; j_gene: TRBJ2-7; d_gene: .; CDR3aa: CAISTGRDYEQYF; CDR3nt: TGTGCCATTTCGACAGGCCGGGATTACGAGCAGTACTTC
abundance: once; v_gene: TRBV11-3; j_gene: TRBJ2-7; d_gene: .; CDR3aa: CASSLRPVGEQYF; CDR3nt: TGTGCCAGCAGCTTACGCCCAGTCGGGGAGCAGTACTTC
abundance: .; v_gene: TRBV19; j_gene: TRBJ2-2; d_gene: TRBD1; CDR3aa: CASSIGGQIPTGELFF; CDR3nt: TGTGCCAGTAGTATAGGGGGACAGATCCCCACCGGGGAGCTGTTTTTT
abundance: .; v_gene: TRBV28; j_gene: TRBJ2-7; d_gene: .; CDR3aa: CASSPPRGGQYF; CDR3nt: TGTGCCAGCAGTCCCCCCAGGGGCGGGCAGTACTTC
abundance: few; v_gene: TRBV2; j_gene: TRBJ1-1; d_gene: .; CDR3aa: CASCRSEGAAFF; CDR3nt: TGTGCCAGCTGTAGGAGTGAAGGGGCGGCTTTCTTT
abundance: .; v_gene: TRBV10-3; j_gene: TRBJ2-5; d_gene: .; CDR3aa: CAIRGARETQYF; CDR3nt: TGTGCCATCAGGGGGGCCCGTGAGACCCAGTACTTC
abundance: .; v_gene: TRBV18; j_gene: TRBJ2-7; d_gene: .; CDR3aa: CASSPGTLYEQYF; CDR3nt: TGTGCCAGCTCTCCCGGTACTCTCTACGAGCAGTACTTC
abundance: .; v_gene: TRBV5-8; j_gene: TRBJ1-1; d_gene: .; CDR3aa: CASSQSGTEAFF; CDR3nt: TGTGCCAGCAGCCAGAGCGGAACTGAAGCTTTCTTT
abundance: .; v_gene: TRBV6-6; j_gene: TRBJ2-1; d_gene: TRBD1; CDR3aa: CASRRTGANEQFF; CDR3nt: TGTGCCAGCAGAAGAACAGGGGCCAATGAGCAGTTCTTC
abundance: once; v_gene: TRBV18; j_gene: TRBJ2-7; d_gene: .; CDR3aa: CASSPGEGYEQYF; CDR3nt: TGTGCCAGCTCACCGGGAGAGGGGTACGAGCAGTACTTC
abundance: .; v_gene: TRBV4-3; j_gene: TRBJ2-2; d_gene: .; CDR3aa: CASSQQGSGELFF; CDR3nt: TGCGCCAGCAGCCAACAGGGATCCGGGGAGCTGTTTTTT
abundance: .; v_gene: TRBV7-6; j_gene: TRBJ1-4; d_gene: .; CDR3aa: CASSLGRTDNEKLFF; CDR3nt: TGTGCCAGCAGCTTAGGCCGGACAGACAATGAAAAACTGTTTTTT